The present entry profiles one TCR beta chain with its context. Its antigen is as yet unknown. TCRdb re-derived calls from the reads in MiXCR, one entry per CDR3 protein. This table holds over 150,000 distinct CDR3 sequences, around 15% found once. The CDR3 extends over 16 amino acids. V lost 4 bases and J lost 6; bases outside the gene matches: 13. Looked up from germline, CDR1 is KGHDR and CDR2 is SFDVKD. This entry is derived from a study of T cell repertoires in cytomegalovirus infection. Study background: Public TCR beta signatures indicated both CMV infection and matching HLA type. General study results and limits: Using cumulative public TCR beta family frequency, the authors identified those who carried CMV together with the relevant HLA. HLA-C-restricted CMV clonotypes gave the most frequent clonotype in two of eight donors.

The sample was PBMCs. The source of this sequence is a human donor in good health (CMV status not recorded). Some clones in this sample may be carry-over from other donors' samples. The chain uses TRBV24-1 and TRBJ2-7; TRBD1 matches 8 bases. The CDR3 nucleotides are TGTGCCACCAGTGAAACCCCACAGGGGGAGGACTGCGAGCAGTACTTC. It is translated as CATSETPQGEDCEQYF.